This T cell receptor (beta chain) was sequenced for a study of CD8 T cells in ankylosing spondylitis. Study-level points and caveats: Within ankylosing spondylitis blood, a TCR beta motif made up of eight highly homologous variants appeared to be characteristic. Researchers reportedly found disease-linked clones significantly enriched in matched ankylosing spondylitis synovial fluid.

TCRdb processed the 5' RACE reads anew with MiXCR; each CDR3 protein has one entry. The sample holds 250,000 to 350,000 distinct CDR3 sequences, 20% seen once. In the case of this clonotype: What it binds is unknown.

The origin of this receptor is a male donor with ankylosing spondylitis or in good health (not recorded which). Sequenced sample: blood, either unsorted or a sorted T cell fraction (not recorded which).

The chain's CDR3 is CASSLATVGASQYF. The CDR3 DNA reads as TGTGCCAGCAGTTTAGCCACGGTAGGAGCGTCCCAGTACTTC. V is TRBV12-3 or TRBV12-4 and J is TRBJ2-5; D remains unclear. The CDR3 totals 14 residues. Deletions cut 0 bases from V and 9 bases from J, with 14 bases between.